The clone carrying this T cell receptor (beta chain) has a handful of counts. Its antigen is undetermined. The sample originates from a study of cytotoxic CD8 clonotypes in ibrutinib-treated CLL. Broader study findings: The clonality went up when patients responded to ibrutinib and dropped back toward baseline at progression.

From germline, CDR1 is MDHEN and CDR2 SYDVKM. V was clipped by 7 bases and J by 0 bases, with 16 bases between them. The CDR3 is made up of 17 amino acids. Here immunoSEQ multiplex PCR was the method, and the copy in TCRdb shows in-frame clones only, minus some. This table has about 250,000 clones, under 80% appearing once. The gene calls are TRBV28 and TRBJ2-6; perhaps TRBD1 as D (6 bases). The sequence was obtained from a human donor with chronic lymphocytic leukemia. The source material was PBMCs, sampled after 24 months of ibrutinib treatment. The CDR3 loop is CASTPGWGPSGANVLTF. CDR3 DNA: TGTGCCAGCACCCCCGGCTGGGGGCCCTCTGGGGCCAACGTCCTGACTTTC. The variable domain in full, with the rest retrieved from reference TRBV28 and TRBJ2-6, is DVKVTQSSRYLVKRTGEKVFLECVQDMDHENMFWYRQDPGLGLRLIYFSYDVKMKEKGDIPEGYSVSREKKERFSLILESASTNQTSMYLCASTPGWGPSGANVLTFGAGSRLTVL.